Sequencing of this T cell receptor (beta chain) was carried out in a study of human T cells and chemical hapten exposure. Across the study: Epicutaneous patch tests delivered 0.01% DPC to the upper back, with evaluation at 6 days. Among samples, TCR yields varied mainly because of small differences in pooled library volume. Study-level findings and limits: DPC sensitization produced no change in TCRs with frequency above 1 in 1000.

In regard to this clonotype: Its target is unknown.

The time point: patch test 3, about 24 weeks after DPC sensitization. Sample treatment: therapeutic diphenylcyclopropenone sensitization with weekly scalp DPC. TCRdb used MiXCR to reprocess the RACE reads, holding one entry per CDR3 protein. The table has about 90,000 distinct CDR3 sequences, 11% seen once. CDR1 is MNHEY, CDR2 SVGEGT, per germline. With 8 bases removed from V and 5 bases from J, the gap between germline ends came to 15 bases. CDR3 length equals 13 residues. The specimen comprised whole blood, sampled in connection with sensitization to the hapten diphenylcyclopropenone (DPC). The receptor was derived from a woman younger than 45 with alopecia areata. Some clones in this sample may be carry-over from other donors' samples. The chain carries TRBV6-2 or TRBV6-3 and TRBJ1-2, with D unresolved. This CDR3 reads CASSIVEAYGYTF. The CDR3 DNA follows: TGTGCCAGCTCAATCGTGGAGGCGTATGGCTACACCTTC.